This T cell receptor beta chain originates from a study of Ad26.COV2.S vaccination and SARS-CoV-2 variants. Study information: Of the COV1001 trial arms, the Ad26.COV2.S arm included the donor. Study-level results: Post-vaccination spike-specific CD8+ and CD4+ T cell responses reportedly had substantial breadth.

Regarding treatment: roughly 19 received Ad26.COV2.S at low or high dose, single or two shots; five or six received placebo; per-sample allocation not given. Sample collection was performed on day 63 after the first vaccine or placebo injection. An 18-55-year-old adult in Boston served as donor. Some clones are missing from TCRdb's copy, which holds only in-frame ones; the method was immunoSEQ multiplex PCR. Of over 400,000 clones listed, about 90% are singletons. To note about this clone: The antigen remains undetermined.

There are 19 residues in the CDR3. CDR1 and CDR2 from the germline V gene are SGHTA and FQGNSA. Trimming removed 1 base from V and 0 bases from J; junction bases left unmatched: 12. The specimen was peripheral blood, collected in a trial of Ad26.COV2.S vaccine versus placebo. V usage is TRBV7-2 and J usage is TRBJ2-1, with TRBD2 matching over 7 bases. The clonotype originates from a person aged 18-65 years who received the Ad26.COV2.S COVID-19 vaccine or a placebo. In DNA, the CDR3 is TGTGCCAGCAGCTTAGTTGGGGGTGGGCGGGGGTTCTCCTACAATGAGCAGTTCTTC. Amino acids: CASSLVGGGRGFSYNEQFF.